This T cell receptor (beta chain) was sequenced for a study of T cell responses to AZD1222 COVID-19 vaccine. The V gene lost 4 bases and the J gene lost 0 bases, with 4 bases spanning the gap. The CDR3 totals 13 residues. Germline values: CDR1 SGHRS, CDR2 YFSETQ. Analysis merged second doses at about 4 or about 12 weeks. Clones were read by immunoSEQ multiplex PCR, and TCRdb kept only the in-frame ones, dropping some. The table lists 70,000 to 75,000 clones, 70% to 90% of them singletons. The clonotype comes from an adult who received the AZD1222 COVID-19 vaccine. The chain is built from TRBV5-1 and TRBJ1-4, with D hard to call. The sequencing here drew on peripheral blood, taken 28 days after the second AZD1222 dose. CDR3 in DNA: TGCGCCAGCAGCCCTACAACTAATGAAAAACTGTTTTTT. Translating it yields CASSPTTNEKLFF.